This TCR beta chain is drawn from a study of T cell repertoires in cytomegalovirus infection. The germline V gene encodes CDR1 MDHEN and CDR2 SYDVKM. The CDR3 contains 17 residues. The germline V and J ends were trimmed by 2 bases and 3 bases, with 20 bases remaining between them. This clonotype came up a few times. Each CDR3 protein gets one entry after TCRdb re-called the reads with MiXCR. The sample lists roughly 200,000 distinct CDR3 sequences, about a sixth occurring once. This receptor was identified in a human donor in good health (CMV status not recorded). Some clones in this sample may be carry-over from other donors' samples. The sample was CD8+ T cells from PBMCs. The chain combines TRBV28 with TRBJ2-7, with D perhaps assigned TRBD1 or TRBD2 (5 bases each). The CDR3 sequence is CASSLELSGTDYYEQYF. CDR3 in DNA: TGTGCCAGCAGTTTAGAACTTTCCGGGACCGACTACTACGAGCAGTACTTC.